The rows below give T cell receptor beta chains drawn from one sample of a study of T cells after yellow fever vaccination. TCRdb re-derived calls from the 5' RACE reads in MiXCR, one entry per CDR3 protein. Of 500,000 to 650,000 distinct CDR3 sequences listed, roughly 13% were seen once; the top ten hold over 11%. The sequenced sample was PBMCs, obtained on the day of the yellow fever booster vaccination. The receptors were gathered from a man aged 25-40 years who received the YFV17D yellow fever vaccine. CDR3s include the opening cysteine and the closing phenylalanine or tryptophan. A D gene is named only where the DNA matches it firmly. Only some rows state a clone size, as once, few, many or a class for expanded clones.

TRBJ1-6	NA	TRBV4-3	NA	TGCGCCAGCAGCCAAGATCAGGGGTCACCCCTCCACTTT	CASSQDQGSPLHF
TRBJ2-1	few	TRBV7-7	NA	TGTGCCAGCAGCTTAGTCGGGCCACCCTACAATGAGCAGTTCTTC	CASSLVGPPYNEQFF
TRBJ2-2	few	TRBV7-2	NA	TGTGCCAGCAGCTTATATTACGGACCCGGGGAGCTGTTTTTT	CASSLYYGPGELFF
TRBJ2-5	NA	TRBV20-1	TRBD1	TGCAGTGCCTGGGACAGCGGTTCGCAAGAGACCCAGTACTTC	CSAWDSGSQETQYF
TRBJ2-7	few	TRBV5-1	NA	TGCGCCAGCAGGTCTCACCAGAGCTCCTACGAGCAGTACTTC	CASRSHQSSYEQYF
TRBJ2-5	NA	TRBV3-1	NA	TGTGCCAGCAGCCAAGGTTCTGGAGATGCGGAGACCCAGTACTTC	CASSQGSGDAETQYF
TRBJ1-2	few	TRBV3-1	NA	TGTGCCAGCAGCCACAGGGAGAATAATGGCTACACCTTC	CASSHRENNGYTF
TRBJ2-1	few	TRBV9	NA	TGTGCCAGCAGCGTCGGGCAGGGGACCTACAATGAGCAGTTCTTC	CASSVGQGTYNEQFF
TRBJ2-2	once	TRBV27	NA	TGTGCCAGCAGTTTAAGGCCCGTAACGACCGGGGAGCTGTTTTTT	CASSLRPVTTGELFF
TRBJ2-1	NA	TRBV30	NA	TGTGCCTGGAGTGTAATGGCGGAGCAGTTCTTC	CAWSVMAEQFF
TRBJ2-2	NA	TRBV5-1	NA	TGCGCCAGCAGCTTGGCTGGCGCAAGGATCGCCGGGGAGCTGTTTTTT	CASSLAGARIAGELFF
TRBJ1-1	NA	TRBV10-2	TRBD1	TGCGCCAGCAGTTCCAGGGGGAGGGCTTTCTTT	CASSSRGRAFF
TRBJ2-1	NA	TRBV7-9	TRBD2	TGTGCCGGCGAGGGACTAGCGGGACCTGAGCAGTTCTTC	CAGEGLAGPEQFF
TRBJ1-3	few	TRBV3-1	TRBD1	TGTGCCAGCAGCCCGGGACAGTTCAACACCATATATTTT	CASSPGQFNTIYF
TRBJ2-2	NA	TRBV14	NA	TGTGCCAGCAGCCCCATAAGGGAGAACACCGGGGAGCTGTTTTTT	CASSPIRENTGELFF
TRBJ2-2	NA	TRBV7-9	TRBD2	TGTGCCAGCGGGGCCGGGACTAGCGGCAAAACCGGGGAGCTGTTTTTT	CASGAGTSGKTGELFF
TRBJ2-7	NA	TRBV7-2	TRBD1	TGTGCCAGCAGCTTAGCGCTGGGACAGGGGGCCGTCGAGCAGTACTTC	CASSLALGQGAVEQYF
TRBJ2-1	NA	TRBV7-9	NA	TGTGCCAGCAGCAACTATGGTGAAAGGTCCTACAATGAGCAGTTCTTC	CASSNYGERSYNEQFF
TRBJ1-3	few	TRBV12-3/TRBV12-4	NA	TGTGCCAGCAGTTTACAACCCGGAGTCTCTGGAAACACCATATATTTT	CASSLQPGVSGNTIYF
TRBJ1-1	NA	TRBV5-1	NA	TGCGCCAGCAGCTCGGATCCAAATGAGGCTGAAGCTTTCTTT	CASSSDPNEAEAFF
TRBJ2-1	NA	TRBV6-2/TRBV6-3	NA	TGTGCCAGCAGTTACTCAGGAAATTTTGAGCAGTTCTTC	CASSYSGNFEQFF
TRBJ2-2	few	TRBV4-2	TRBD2	TGTGCCAGCAGCGAAGAGGGACTAGCGAGCAACACCGGGGAGCTGTTTTTT	CASSEEGLASNTGELFF
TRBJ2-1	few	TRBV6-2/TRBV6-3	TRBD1	TGTGCCAGCCACCAGATTCGACAGGGTTTTTTCAATGAGCAGTTCTTC	CASHQIRQGFFNEQFF
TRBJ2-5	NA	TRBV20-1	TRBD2	TGCTGTGCTAGAGATCCGGGGTATGCGGGAGGGGAGACCCAGTACTTC	CCARDPGYAGGETQYF
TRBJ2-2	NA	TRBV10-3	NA	TGTGCCATCAGGGGACTTAATGTAGTCACCGGGGAGCTGTTTTTT	CAIRGLNVVTGELFF
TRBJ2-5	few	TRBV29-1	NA	TGCAGCGTTCGCCAGGGGGAGACCCAGTACTTC	CSVRQGETQYF
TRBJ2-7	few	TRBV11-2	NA	TGTGCCAGCAGTTCTTCTCACGGGGTCCCGCGCGTCGTCAACGAGCAGTACTTC	CASSSSHGVPRVVNEQYF
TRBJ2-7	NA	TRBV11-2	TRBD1	TGTGCCAGCAGCCCACGCCCCGGGACAGGGAAAATACAAGACGAGCAGTACTTC	CASSPRPGTGKIQDEQYF
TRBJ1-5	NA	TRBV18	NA	TGTGCCAGCTCACCAAAATCTGGGGAGGCCCAGCATTTT	CASSPKSGEAQHF
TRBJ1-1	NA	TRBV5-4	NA	TGTGCCAGCAGCTTGGGACAGACCGTGAACACTGAAGCTTTCTTT	CASSLGQTVNTEAFF
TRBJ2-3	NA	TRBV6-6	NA	TGTGCCAGCAGTTACATCGAGGATACGCAGTATTTT	CASSYIEDTQYF
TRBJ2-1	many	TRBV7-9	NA	TGTGCCAGCAGCCTCCGGGAGGAGCAGTTCTTC	CASSLREEQFF
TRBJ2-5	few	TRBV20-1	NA	TGCAGTGCTAGCGGCGAAGAGACCCAGTACTTC	CSASGEETQYF
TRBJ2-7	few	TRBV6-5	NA	TGTGCCAGCAGTTACTTCTGGGAAATCGGCGAGCAGTACTTC	CASSYFWEIGEQYF
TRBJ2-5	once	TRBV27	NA	TGTGCCAGCAGTACCCGGGACACAACCTCTCAAGAGACCCAGTACTTC	CASSTRDTTSQETQYF
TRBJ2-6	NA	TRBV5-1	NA	TGCGCCAGCAGCTTGGTCAGATCTGGGGCCAACGTCCTGACTTTC	CASSLVRSGANVLTF
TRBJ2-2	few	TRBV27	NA	TGTGCCAGCCGTCTAGGTTCGAACACCGGGGAGCTGTTTTTT	CASRLGSNTGELFF
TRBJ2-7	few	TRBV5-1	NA	TGCGCCAGCAGCTCTCAACAAGGGAACTACGAGCAGTACTTC	CASSSQQGNYEQYF
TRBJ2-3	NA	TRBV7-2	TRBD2	TGTGCCAGCAGCTTAGCCCGACTAGCACCAGATACGCAGTATTTT	CASSLARLAPDTQYF
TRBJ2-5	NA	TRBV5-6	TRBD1	TGTGCCAGCAGCAACAACAGGGGGCGCGTGGAGACCCAGTACTTC	CASSNNRGRVETQYF
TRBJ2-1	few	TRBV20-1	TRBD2	TGCAGTGCTAGCCTAGCGGGAGCCATCTACAATGAGCAGTTCTTC	CSASLAGAIYNEQFF
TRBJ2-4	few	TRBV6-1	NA	TGTGCCAGCAGTGAAGCGGCCAGGGGGGCTAAGTACTTC	CASSEAARGAKYF
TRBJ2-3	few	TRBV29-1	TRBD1	TGCAGCGTTGAGGACAGGGGGAGGACAGATACGCAGTATTTT	CSVEDRGRTDTQYF
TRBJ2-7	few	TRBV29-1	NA	TGCAGCGTCGGGGTCGGAGGGGTTGGCGAGCAGTACTTC	CSVGVGGVGEQYF
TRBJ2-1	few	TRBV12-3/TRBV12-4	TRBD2	TGTGCCAGCAGTTCCTGGGCCGGGACTAGCGGGATCAATGAGCAGTTCTTC	CASSSWAGTSGINEQFF
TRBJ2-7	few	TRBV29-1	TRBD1	TGCAGCGTTGACACCGGGACAGGGGCACGAGAGCAGTACTTC	CSVDTGTGAREQYF
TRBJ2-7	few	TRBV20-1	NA	TGCAGTGCTGGCCGACTGGGAATCTACGAGCAGTACTTC	CSAGRLGIYEQYF